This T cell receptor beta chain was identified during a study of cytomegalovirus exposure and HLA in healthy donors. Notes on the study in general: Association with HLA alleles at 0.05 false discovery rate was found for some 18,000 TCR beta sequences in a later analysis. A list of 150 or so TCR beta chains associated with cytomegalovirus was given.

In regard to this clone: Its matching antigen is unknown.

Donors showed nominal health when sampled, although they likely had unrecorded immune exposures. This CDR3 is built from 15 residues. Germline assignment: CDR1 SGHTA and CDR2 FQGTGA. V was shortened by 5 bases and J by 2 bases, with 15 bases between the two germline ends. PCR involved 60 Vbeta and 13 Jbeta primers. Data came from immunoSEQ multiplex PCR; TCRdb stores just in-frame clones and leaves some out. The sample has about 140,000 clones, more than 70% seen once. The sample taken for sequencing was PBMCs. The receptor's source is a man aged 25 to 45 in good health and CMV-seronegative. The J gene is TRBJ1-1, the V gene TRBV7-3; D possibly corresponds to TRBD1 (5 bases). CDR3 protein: CASSPSGGDNTEAFF. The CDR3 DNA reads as TGTGCCAGCAGCCCCTCAGGAGGGGACAACACTGAAGCTTTCTTT.